One and the same sample provided the 17 T cell receptor beta chains below, sequenced in a study of T-cell memory formation after mild COVID-19. MiXCR was run by TCRdb on the 5' RACE reads, yielding one entry per CDR3 protein. This sample yields approximately 300,000 distinct CDR3 sequences, of which around 8% are seen a single time; about 20% belongs to the top ten. The sequenced sample was PBMCs or a T cell subset sorted from them (not recorded which). The source is a man aged 18 to 29 who had mild COVID-19 (a few samples of this study predate the infection). Cell type and time point are not known.

This clonotype was seen more than once but under ten times. The rearrangement uses TRBV5-6 and TRBJ2-6, with D unresolved. The CDR3 length is 15 residues. Germline-derived CDR1 and CDR2 are SGHDT and YYEEEE. V lost 4 bases, J lost 4 bases, and 12 bases lay in between. In DNA, the CDR3 is TGTGCCAGCAGCGATCGACGGCAAGGGGCCAACGTCCTGACTTTC. Its translation: CASSDRRQGANVLTF.

This clonotype came up a few times. The chain recombines TRBV5-1 with TRBJ2-1; D remains unclear. Trimming shortened V by 0 bases and J by 5 bases, and 9 bases separated the two germline ends. CDR3 length equals 14 residues. CDR1 is SGHRS and CDR2 is YFSETQ in the germline V gene. DNA for the CDR3: TGCGCCAGCAGCTTGGAGACACGCGACAATGAGCAGTTCTTC. This sequence encodes CASSLETRDNEQFF. The full variable domain, rest sourced from reference TRBV5-1 and TRBJ2-1, is KAGVTQTPRYLIKTRGQQVTLSCSPISGHRSVSWYQQTPGQGLQFLFEYFSETQRNKGNFPGRFSGRQFSNSRSEMNVSTLELGDSALYLCASSLETRDNEQFFGPGTRLTVL.

The rearrangement joins TRBV15 to TRBJ2-3; 7 bases align to TRBD1. The CDR3 loop spans 15 amino acids. Germline V gives CDR1 LNHNV, CDR2 YYDKDF (reference sequence). With V trimmed by 1 base and J by 0 bases, 1 base remained unmatched. The CDR3 DNA is TGTGCCACCAGCAGAGGACAGGGCAGCACAGATACGCAGTATTTT. Its protein is CATSRGQGSTDTQYF.

The V call is TRBV5-1, the J call TRBJ2-6; the D gene could be TRBD1 or TRBD2 (5 bases each). The V and J ends lost 5 bases and 0 bases respectively, with 27 bases between them. CDR1 and CDR2 (germline): SGHRS, YFSETQ. The CDR3 runs 21 residues. The CDR3 loop reads CASSNWPAQRTGPSGANVLTF. CDR3 DNA: TGCGCCAGCAGTAACTGGCCGGCTCAGCGTACGGGACCCTCTGGGGCCAACGTCCTGACTTTC.

The sample holds many counts of this clonotype. V gene TRBV24-1 combines with J gene TRBJ2-2, with 9 bases aligning to TRBD1. With 0 bases clipped from V and 5 bases from J, the junction kept 3 bases outside the gene matches. Germline V gene data show CDR1 as KGHDR and CDR2 as SFDVKD. The CDR3 runs 16 residues. The CDR3 coding sequence is TGTGCCACCAGTGATTTGACAGGGGGCGCAACCGGGGAGCTGTTTTTT. Protein product: CATSDLTGGATGELFF.

This clonotype was detected many times. The chain links TRBV20-1 to TRBJ2-4; D gene ambiguous. Germline loops: CDR1 DFQATT, CDR2 SNEGSKA (reference sequence). The CDR3 spans 10 residues. Deletions cut 0 bases from V and 8 bases from J, with 2 bases between. The CDR3 DNA sequence: TGCAGTGCTAGAGATCACATTCAGTACTTC. This sequence encodes CSARDHIQYF.

This clonotype has a count of ten or more. The chain employs TRBV7-2 and TRBJ1-2, with 7 bases aligning to TRBD1. This CDR3 spans 15 amino acids. Germline lookup yields CDR1 SGHTA and CDR2 FQGNSA. After removal of 5 bases from V and 7 bases from J, the junction contained 13 bases not matched to a gene. The CDR3 nucleotides are TGTGCCAGCAGCCCCGGCCCACAGGGGCTCGGTGGCTACACCTTC. Translating it yields CASSPGPQGLGGYTF. Supplemented by reference TRBV7-2 and TRBJ1-2, the full variable domain reads GAGVSQSPSNKVTEKGKDVELRCDPISGHTALYWYRQSLGQGLEFLIYFQGNSAPDKSGLPSDRFSAERTGGSVSTLTIQRTQQEDSAVYLCASSPGPQGLGGYTFGSGTRLTVV.

The chain uses TRBV30 and TRBJ1-2; perhaps TRBD1 as D (6 bases). The CDR3 extends over 14 amino acids. The ends were cut back, 1 base at V and 7 bases at J, with 16 bases in the middle. The germline CDR1 and CDR2 sequences are GTSNPN and SVGIG (reference sequence). DNA of the CDR3: TGTGCCTGGAGTGCCGCAGGGGCAATTGGTGGCTACACCTTC. It is translated as CAWSAAGAIGGYTF.

This clonotype was detected ten times or more. The chain has TRBV20-1 and TRBJ2-1, with D possibly being TRBD1 or TRBD2 (6 bases each). V dropped 5 bases and J dropped 6 bases, with 17 bases sitting between them. The CDR3 has 14 amino acids. Germline V gene sequence: CDR1 DFQATT, CDR2 SNEGSKA (reference sequence). The CDR3 reads CSAARGEGGNEQFF. The DNA of the CDR3 is TGCAGTGCTGCCCGCGGCGAGGGGGGCAATGAGCAGTTCTTC.

This clonotype was observed at least ten times. The V call is TRBV5-6, the J call TRBJ2-1; unclear D gene. The V end was cut by 6 bases, the J end by 5 bases, with 6 bases between. The CDR3 has 11 amino acids. Germline V gene sequence: CDR1 SGHDT, CDR2 YYEEEE. The CDR3 nucleotides read TGTGCCAGCACCAAGAACAATGAGCAGTTCTTC. It encodes CASTKNNEQFF.

This clonotype was seen more than once but under ten times. The chain combines TRBV10-3 with TRBJ1-2, with D tentatively TRBD1 (5 bases). The V gene's germline CDR1 is ENHRY and CDR2 SYGVKD. Trimming shortened V by 10 bases and J by 7 bases, and 16 bases separated the two germline ends. The CDR3 is 12 residues long. The CDR3 DNA follows: TGTGCCAGCCGGGGGGGATCTAGTGGCTACACCTTC. Protein: CASRGGSSGYTF.

This clonotype has a count of ten or more. The chain links TRBV7-8 to TRBJ1-5; 7 bases agree with TRBD1. V lost 5 bases, J lost 11 bases, and 6 bases stayed unmatched. The CDR3 is 12 residues long. Germline CDR1 is SGHVS and CDR2 is FQNEAQ. The CDR3 DNA sequence: TGTGCCAGCAGCCGCGACCAGGGGGCCCAGCATTTT. It encodes CASSRDQGAQHF.

The table lists this clonotype with a few counts. The chain uses TRBV4-3 and TRBJ2-7; no clear D. The germline CDR1 and CDR2 sequences are LGHNA and YSLEER. Trimming removed 1 base at V and 3 bases at J, with 10 bases between. The CDR3 runs 14 residues. CDR3 loop: CASSQGTYLYEQYF. CDR3 coding DNA: TGCGCCAGCAGCCAAGGGACGTACCTCTACGAGCAGTACTTC.

V and J are TRBV4-1 and TRBJ1-1; no clear D gene. The germline gives CDR1 MGHRA, CDR2 YSYEKL. The germline V and J ends were trimmed by 4 bases and 0 bases, with 15 bases remaining between them. The CDR3 runs 16 residues. The CDR3 reads CASSPVVWILNTEAFF. The DNA of the CDR3 is TGCGCCAGCAGCCCGGTGGTGTGGATATTGAACACTGAAGCTTTCTTT.

Only a few counts were recorded for this clonotype. CDR3 bases: TGTGCCATCAGTGAGCCTGAGAGAAACACTGAAGCTTTCTTT. This gives the protein CAISEPERNTEAFF. The chain recombines TRBV10-3 with TRBJ1-1; D call uncertain. The germline CDR1 and CDR2 sequences are ENHRY and SYGVKD. The V gene lost 2 bases and the J gene lost 2 bases, with 9 bases spanning the gap. The length of the CDR3 is 14 residues.

The table lists this clonotype with a few counts. In DNA, the CDR3 is TGTGCCAGTACCAGGACAGGGGTTCAGAGCACTGAAGCTTTCTTT. Amino acid sequence: CASTRTGVQSTEAFF. The chain has TRBV19 and TRBJ1-1; 9 bases agree with TRBD1. Trimming at V came to 7 bases and at J to 4 bases, leaving 10 bases not matched to a gene. The CDR3 sequence is 15 residues long. Germline CDR1 and CDR2: LNHDA and SQIVND (reference sequence).

This rearrangement joins TRBV6-5 to TRBJ1-6; 8 bases are shared with TRBD1. There are 17 residues in the CDR3. Germline V gene data show CDR1 as MNHEY and CDR2 as SVGAGI. V was clipped by 0 bases and J by 7 bases; unmatched bases: 8. Here the CDR3 reads CASSYSGPGQDNSPLHF. CDR3 DNA: TGTGCCAGCAGTTACTCAGGCCCGGGACAGGACAATTCACCCCTCCACTTT.